A single sample is the source of the 28 T cell receptor beta chains below, sequenced in a study of T cell changes during pregnancy in multiple sclerosis. Data came from immunoSEQ multiplex PCR; TCRdb stores just in-frame clones and leaves some out. The sample consists of approximately 79,000 clones, approximately 92% of them appearing once. The input for sequencing was CD4+ T cells from peripheral blood mononuclear cells, taken before pregnancy. The source is a female donor with multiple sclerosis, enrolled in a pregnancy study.

The V call is TRBV18, the J call TRBJ2-7; D unclear. Germline loops: CDR1 KGHSH, CDR2 LQKENI. The germline V and J ends were trimmed by 3 bases and 5 bases, with 8 bases remaining between them. The CDR3 totals 12 residues. In DNA, the CDR3 is TGTGCCAGCTCACCCGCACAGAACGAGCAGTACTTC. Its protein is CASSPAQNEQYF.

J is TRBJ2-5 and V is TRBV5-1, with 7 positions matching TRBD2. The CDR3 runs to 14 residues. J lost 5 bases, V lost 2 bases, and 6 bases had no gene match. Germline V lookup: CDR1 SGHRS, CDR2 YFSETQ. The CDR3 nucleotides are TGCGCCAGCAGCTTTAGCGGGCAGTGGGAGACCCAGTACTTC. Translation: CASSFSGQWETQYF.

The chain recombines TRBV15 with TRBJ1-3; D is ambiguous. Between the trimmed V and J ends, which lost 0 bases and 4 bases, there was a span of 10 bases. Germline V gives CDR1 LNHNV, CDR2 YYDKDF (reference sequence). The CDR3 extends over 15 amino acids. CDR3 DNA: TGTGCCACCAGCAGAGATACGACTTCCGGAAACACCATATATTTT. It translates to CATSRDTTSGNTIYF.

The CDR3 nucleotides read TGTGCCAGCAGTTACTTCGGACAGCTCACAGATACGCAGTATTTT. It encodes CASSYFGQLTDTQYF. The rearrangement joins TRBV6-5 to TRBJ2-3; TRBD1 might be the D (6 bases). V was pared by 1 base and J by 2 bases, with 10 bases between. This CDR3 spans 15 amino acids. Germline values: CDR1 MNHEY, CDR2 SVGAGI.

The chain is built from TRBV5-1 and TRBJ2-7; 13 bases agree with TRBD2. The CDR3 runs 17 residues. The J segment lost 0 bases and the V segment lost 3 bases, leaving 6 bases of the junction unmatched. Germline values: CDR1 SGHRS, CDR2 YFSETQ. The CDR3 region is CASSSWTSGSYSYEQYF. CDR3 DNA sequence: TGCGCCAGCAGCTCTTGGACTAGCGGGAGTTACTCCTACGAGCAGTACTTC.

This chain links TRBV19 with TRBJ1-5; maybe TRBD1 (5 bases). Germline values: CDR1 LNHDA, CDR2 SQIVND (reference sequence). There are 13 residues in the CDR3. V was trimmed by 5 bases and J by 5 bases, leaving 10 bases between them. The CDR3: CASSPTGDQPQHF. CDR3 sequence (DNA): TGTGCCAGTAGTCCTACGGGGGATCAGCCCCAGCATTTT. The full variable domain, in which reference TRBV19 and TRBJ1-5 provide the parts outside the CDR3, is DGGITQSPKYLFRKEGQNVTLSCEQNLNHDAMYWYRQDPGQGLRLIYYSQIVNDFQKGDIAEGYSVSREKKESFPLTVTSAQKNPTAFYLCASSPTGDQPQHFGDGTRLSIL.

V usage is TRBV18 and J usage is TRBJ1-4, with 7 bases aligning to TRBD1. Germline CDR1 is KGHSH and CDR2 is LQKENI. The length of the CDR3 is 16 residues. V trimming: 3 bases; J trimming: 5 bases; junction bases outside the gene matches: 9. The CDR3 DNA reads as TGTGCCAGCTCACCGGGACAGTCTGGAATGAATGAAAAACTGTTTTTT. This codes for CASSPGQSGMNEKLFF.

The rearrangement uses TRBV27 and TRBJ2-5; 9 bases are shared with TRBD2. CDR3 size: 15 residues. After removal of 3 bases from V and 4 bases from J, the junction contained 6 bases not matched to a gene. CDR1 and CDR2 from the germline V gene are MNHEY and SMNVEV (reference sequence). This CDR3 reads CASSFPGLAPETQYF. The CDR3 nucleotides read TGTGCCAGCAGTTTCCCGGGACTAGCCCCAGAGACCCAGTACTTC.

This chain connects TRBV6-5 to TRBJ1-2, with 7 bases aligning to TRBD1. The length of the CDR3 is 14 residues. V shed 6 bases, J shed 2 bases, and the junction held 6 bases outside the gene matches. CDR1 is MNHEY, CDR2 SVGAGI, per germline. The CDR3 DNA reads as TGTGCCAGCAGGGTGACAGGGACCAACTATGGCTACACCTTC. Protein sequence: CASRVTGTNYGYTF.

V usage is TRBV6-1 and J usage is TRBJ1-1, with TRBD1 as a possible D gene (5 bases). Looked up from germline, CDR1 is MNHNS and CDR2 is SASEGT. The CDR3 is made up of 13 amino acids. The ends were cut back, 6 bases at V and 1 base at J, with 9 bases in the middle. The CDR3 DNA reads TGTGCCAGCAGGGTAACAGGGAACACTGAAGCTTTCTTT. Translating gives CASRVTGNTEAFF.

CDR3 loop: CASSFRETNTEAFF. As DNA, the CDR3 is TGTGCCAGCAGCTTTCGGGAGACGAACACTGAAGCTTTCTTT. The rearrangement joins TRBV5-8 to TRBJ1-1; the D is unclear. The germline CDR1 and CDR2 sequences are SGHTS and YDEGEE. V lost 2 bases to trimming and J lost 1 base, with 9 bases between them. The CDR3 is 14 amino acids.

V usage is TRBV29-1 and J usage is TRBJ2-7; possibly TRBD2 for D (6 bases). The CDR3 length is 14 residues. V dropped 4 bases and J dropped 0 bases, with 13 bases sitting between them. Germline CDR1 is SQVTM and CDR2 is ANQGSEA. For the CDR3, the DNA is TGCAGCGTTGCGGCGGGACTCAGCTCCTACGAGCAGTACTTC. Translated, it gives CSVAAGLSSYEQYF.

V usage is TRBV27 and J usage is TRBJ1-1; a possible D gene is TRBD1 (5 bases). CDR3 length: 14 amino acids. The ends were cut back, 2 bases at V and 3 bases at J, with 10 bases in the middle. CDR1 MNHEY and CDR2 SMNVEV come from the germline V gene (reference sequence). The CDR3: CASSLNGGDTEAFF. DNA for the CDR3: TGTGCCAGCAGTTTAAACGGGGGGGACACTGAAGCTTTCTTT.

This clone was seen a few times. The rearrangement uses TRBV6-1 and TRBJ1-2; D is undetermined. V shed 3 bases and J shed 8 bases, with 10 bases lying between them. CDR1 and CDR2 (germline): MNHNS, SASEGT. The CDR3 spans 12 residues. The CDR3 DNA reads TGTGCCAGCAGTGATCTTGCGGGAGGCTACACCTTC. As protein: CASSDLAGGYTF.

V is TRBV9 and J is TRBJ2-1; 10 positions agree with TRBD2. V gave up 6 bases and J gave up 7 bases; unmatched junction bases: 7. CDR1 is SGDLS, CDR2 YYNGEE, per germline. The CDR3 is 14 amino acids. The CDR3 protein is CASTSGLALNEQFF. The CDR3 DNA follows: TGTGCCAGCACCTCGGGACTAGCGCTGAATGAGCAGTTCTTC.

This chain links TRBV6-5 with TRBJ1-3, with 7 bases that match TRBD1. The CDR3 spans 15 residues. The ends lost 5 bases at V and 0 bases at J; junction bases unmatched: 4. Germline V gene sequence: CDR1 MNHEY, CDR2 SVGAGI. In DNA, the CDR3 is TGTGCCAGCAGTATCGACAGGGTCTCTGGAAACACCATATATTTT. It encodes CASSIDRVSGNTIYF.

This chain joins TRBV7-3 and TRBJ1-1; 7 nucleotides agree with TRBD1. Germline CDR1 is SGHTA and CDR2 is FQGTGA. This CDR3 comprises 14 residues. V shed 4 bases, J shed 3 bases, and the junction held 5 bases outside the gene matches. In DNA, the CDR3 is TGTGCCAGCAGCTACCAGGGGGGTGACACTGAAGCTTTCTTT. It yields the protein CASSYQGGDTEAFF.

The gene calls are TRBV9 and TRBJ1-1, with D possibly TRBD1 on 6 matching bases. Looked up from germline, CDR1 is SGDLS and CDR2 is YYNGEE. V shed 7 bases and J shed 0 bases, with 16 bases lying between them. This CDR3 contains 15 residues. For the CDR3, the DNA is TGTGCCAGCTCCCCTGAGGGGGTCATGAACACTGAAGCTTTCTTT. Its translation: CASSPEGVMNTEAFF.

The chain uses TRBV11-2 and TRBJ2-1; 8 bases are a match to TRBD2. The CDR3 sequence is 17 residues long. Trimming cost V 4 bases and J 2 bases; bases outside gene matches: 10. Per the germline V gene, CDR1 is SGHAT and CDR2 is FQNNGV. The CDR3 region has the DNA TGTGCCAGCAGCTCCCGGGATAGCGGGGTTACCTACAATGAGCAGTTCTTC. This gives the protein CASSSRDSGVTYNEQFF. Full variable domain (outside the CDR3, taken from reference TRBV11-2 and TRBJ2-1): EAGVAQSPRYKIIEKRQSVAFWCNPISGHATLYWYQQILGQGPKLLIQFQNNGVVDDSQLPKDRFSAERLKGVDSTLKIQPAKLEDSAVYLCASSSRDSGVTYNEQFFGPGTRLTVL.

J is TRBJ2-3 and V is TRBV7-3, with TRBD2 identical over 9 bases. The CDR3 is 15 residues long. With V trimmed by 1 base and J by 5 bases, 4 bases remained unmatched. CDR1 is SGHTA and CDR2 is FQGTGA in the germline V gene. This chain's CDR3 is CASSLNAGGRDTQYF. The CDR3 bases are TGTGCCAGCAGCTTAAACGCGGGGGGGAGAGATACGCAGTATTTT.

The chain has TRBV19 and TRBJ2-7; no reliable D call. The CDR3 covers 15 residues. Germline CDR1 is LNHDA and CDR2 is SQIVND (reference sequence). V was clipped by 6 bases and J by 2 bases, with 17 bases between them. CDR3 sequence reads: CASSLPPPFAYEQYF. The CDR3 DNA reads as TGTGCCAGTAGCCTTCCCCCTCCTTTTGCCTACGAGCAGTACTTC.

This chain uses TRBV30 with TRBJ1-6, with D perhaps TRBD1 (6 bases). The germline V gene has CDR1 GTSNPN and CDR2 SVGIG (reference sequence). The V end lost 4 bases, the J end lost 0 bases, and 10 bases lay between the germline ends. CDR3 length equals 15 residues. CDR3 sequence: CAWTGVDSYNSPLHF. The CDR3 DNA is TGTGCCTGGACAGGGGTGGACTCCTATAATTCACCCCTCCACTTT.

The V call is TRBV7-2, the J call TRBJ2-2; D is perhaps TRBD2 (7 bases). V shed 2 bases and J shed 0 bases, with 10 bases lying between them. CDR3 length: 16 amino acids. Per germline, CDR1 SGHTA and CDR2 FQGNSA. The CDR3 reads CASSLRGGTNTGELFF. In DNA form, the CDR3 reads TGTGCCAGCAGCTTAAGGGGGGGGACGAACACCGGGGAGCTGTTTTTT.

V gene TRBV12-5 combines with J gene TRBJ1-2; 8 bases line up with TRBD1. The CDR3 spans 17 residues. Per the germline V gene, CDR1 is LGHNT and CDR2 is FRNRAP. After removal of 0 bases from V and 4 bases from J, the junction contained 10 bases not matched to a gene. CDR3 sequence: CASGLVTQGARVYGYTF. In DNA, the CDR3 is TGTGCTAGTGGTTTGGTTACCCAGGGGGCGCGGGTCTATGGCTACACCTTC.

The CDR3 DNA is TGTGCCAGCACCCCACCCCCAGGGGGCCACTATGGCTACACCTTC. Translation gives CASTPPPGGHYGYTF. The chain employs TRBV6-1 and TRBJ1-2; 8 bases map to TRBD1. This CDR3 spans 15 amino acids. Germline CDR1 reads MNHNS; CDR2 reads SASEGT. The V gene end was trimmed by 7 bases and the J gene end by 3 bases; junction bases not matched to a gene: 10.

This clone was counted only a few times. The chain uses TRBV2 and TRBJ1-1; D is possibly TRBD1 (5 bases). The CDR3 runs to 14 residues. Trimming cost V 7 bases and J 0 bases, with 12 bases left between them. Looked up from germline, CDR1 is SNHLY and CDR2 is FYNNEI. The CDR3 region is CASTRQPMNTEAFF. The CDR3, as DNA: TGTGCCAGCACCCGACAGCCCATGAACACTGAAGCTTTCTTT.

DNA for the CDR3: TGTGCCAGCAGCTTGGCCGTCGGAGGGGCCGAGCAGTACTTC. This codes for CASSLAVGGAEQYF. This chain connects TRBV5-6 to TRBJ2-7; perhaps TRBD2 as D (6 bases). Trimming took off 0 bases at V and 6 bases at J, with 13 bases between the two ends. Germline-derived CDR1 and CDR2 are SGHDT and YYEEEE. There are 14 residues in the CDR3.

CDR3 DNA: TGTGCCACCGCCGGGACTCCCAACAATGAGCAGTTCTTC. It encodes CATAGTPNNEQFF. The chain links TRBV9 to TRBJ2-1; possible D gene TRBD2, 6 bases. The V end was cut by 9 bases, the J end by 5 bases, with 15 bases between. Germline CDR1 and CDR2: SGDLS and YYNGEE. The CDR3 loop spans 13 amino acids.